These 8 T cell receptor beta chains were sequenced from one sample in a study of blood T cells in healthy people across ages. Through a sample-barcoded 5' primer and a J-beta primer mix, a second PCR was run for about 7 to 12 cycles. TCRdb passed the 5' RACE reads through MiXCR, listing each CDR3 protein once. The data contain roughly 1,300,000 distinct CDR3 sequences, 59% of them singletons. Sequencing was carried out using blood. The receptor source for this set is a man aged 18 to 30 in good health.

This rearrangement joins TRBV12-3 or TRBV12-4 to TRBJ1-2, with 7 bases fitting TRBD1. The CDR3 sequence is 16 residues long. V lost 8 bases, J lost 4 bases, and 16 bases stayed unmatched. CDR3 bases: TGTGCCAGCTCCCGGGACAGCGGCCTAACGGGCTATGGCTACACCTTC. Encoded protein: CASSRDSGLTGYGYTF.

J is TRBJ2-3 and V is TRBV4-3; 7 nucleotides match TRBD2. This CDR3 has 16 amino acids. Germline CDR1 LGHNA, CDR2 YSLEER. V was clipped by 5 bases and J by 1 base; unmatched bases: 9. The CDR3 DNA reads as TGCGCCAGCAGCTCATTAGGGAGCGGGGGCACAGATACGCAGTATTTT. It yields the protein CASSSLGSGGTDTQYF.

The CDR3, as DNA: TGTGCCAGCAGCTTTGCGGGGGGGAGCACAGATACGCAGTATTTT. Translating it yields CASSFAGGSTDTQYF. The chain is built from TRBV5-6 and TRBJ2-3; 9 nucleotides agree with TRBD2. The germline V gene encodes CDR1 SGHDT and CDR2 YYEEEE. CDR3 size: 15 residues. The ends lost 2 bases at V and 0 bases at J; junction bases unmatched: 1.

This clonotype has just one count. CDR3 sequence reads: CASSPLTGLSSSYNEQYF. CDR3 sequence (DNA): TGTGCCAGCTCACCACTGACAGGCCTCTCGAGCTCCTACAATGAGCAGTACTTC. The rearrangement links TRBV18 to TRBJ2-1, with D possibly matching TRBD1 (6 bases). The J call is doubtful: the DNA matches TRBJ2-7 better. The CDR3 loop spans 18 amino acids. Germline loops: CDR1 KGHSH, CDR2 LQKENI.

The chain combines TRBV14 with TRBJ2-7; 8 bases align to TRBD2. V shed 3 bases and J 5 bases; nucleotides not matched to a gene: 9. The CDR3 has 15 residues. The V gene's germline CDR1 is SGHDN and CDR2 FVKESK. CDR3: CASSQFGGAENEQYF. The CDR3 nucleotides read TGTGCCAGCAGCCAGTTCGGGGGGGCGGAGAACGAGCAGTACTTC.

The V and J genes are TRBV6-1 and TRBJ1-4; 9 positions match TRBD1. The CDR3 is 14 amino acids. The V segment lost 4 bases and the J segment 6 bases; nucleotides outside the gene matches: 3. Germline V gives CDR1 MNHNS, CDR2 SASEGT. This chain's CDR3 is CASSVDRGYEKLFF. For the CDR3, the DNA is TGTGCCAGCAGTGTGGACAGGGGTTATGAAAAACTGTTTTTT.

Points on this clonotype: Since the CDR3 does not end with the conserved phenylalanine or tryptophan, this likely comes from a read error. J is TRBJ2-3 and V is TRBV6-5; D may be TRBD1 or TRBD2 (5 bases each). The V end was cut by 4 bases, the J end by 6 bases, with 23 bases between. The CDR3 sequence is 17 residues long. Germline CDR1 MNHEY, CDR2 SVGAGI. The CDR3 region has the DNA TGTGCCAGCAGTTCCTATCTGAGGAGAGGGGTGTCGGATACGCAGTATCTT. This sequence encodes CASSSYLRRGVSDTQYL.

The chain has TRBV6-8 and TRBJ2-7, with D tentatively TRBD2 (5 bases). Trimming removed 2 bases from V and 2 bases from J, with 7 bases in between. Germline V lookup: CDR1 MNHGY, CDR2 SAAAGT. The CDR3 spans 13 residues. The CDR3 coding sequence is TGTGCCAGCAGTTACGACTATACCTACGAGCAGTACTTC. Residues: CASSYDYTYEQYF.